This TCR beta chain is from a study of T cell responses to AZD1222 COVID-19 vaccine. General study points: Repertoire samples came only from after the peak T cell response. Unmutated regions of variants are reportedly targeted by nearly half of spike-specific TCRs. An increase in Spike-specific TCR breadth and depth was observed after two AZD1222 doses. Just five or six AZD1222 recipients were seropositive at baseline.

Trimming removed 2 bases from V and 0 bases from J; junction bases left unmatched: 8. Germline V CDR1 and CDR2: SGDLS, YYNGEE. The CDR3 has 17 amino acids. Concerning this clone: As yet, its antigen is unknown.

TCRdb's copy holds only in-frame clones and misses some; the assay was immunoSEQ multiplex PCR. This sample has some 110,000 clones, with around 84% found just once. V usage is TRBV9 and J usage is TRBJ2-1; TRBD2 matches 7 bases. Sample: peripheral blood, taken 28 days after the second AZD1222 dose. The source is an adult who received the AZD1222 COVID-19 vaccine. This chain's CDR3 is CASSVGTTGSSYNEQFF. The DNA for the CDR3 is TGTGCCAGCAGCGTCGGGACTACCGGGAGCTCCTACAATGAGCAGTTCTTC. Filled out from reference TRBV9 and TRBJ2-1, the complete variable domain reads DSGVTQTPKHLITATGQRVTLRCSPRSGDLSVYWYQQSLDQGLQFLIQYYNGEERAKGNILERFSAQQFPDLHSELNLSSLELGDSALYFCASSVGTTGSSYNEQFFGPGTRLTVL.